This TCR beta chain was captured by sequencing in a study of shared clonotypes between healthy human individuals. Whole-study findings and limits: In this cohort, only blood was sampled, and tissue repertoires likely differ.

Repertoires were generated with immunoSEQ multiplex PCR, while TCRdb's copy carries only in-frame clones and drops some. This sample yields around 2.5 million clones, of which over 85% are seen a single time; around 0.4% belongs to the top ten. To note about this clone: Its antigen is still unknown. Mismatch with germline at one junction end may stem from a read error.

The source is a man aged 18 to 30 in good health. Some clones in this sample may be carry-over from other donors' samples. What was sequenced was naive CD4+ T cells from PBMCs. Subset here: CD45RA+ positively selected.

The CDR3 loop is CASSQQGTNRPQHF. DNA for the CDR3: TGTGCCAGCAGCCAACAGGGGACCAATCGGCCCCAGCATTTT. This rearrangement joins TRBV4-2 to TRBJ1-5; D is perhaps TRBD1 (6 bases). CDR3 length: 14 residues. Germline assignment: CDR1 LGHNA and CDR2 YNFKEQ.